This T cell receptor (beta chain) appears in the sequencing data of a study of technical replicates of blood from a few donors. Produced via immunoSEQ multiplex PCR; TCRdb's table is partial and in-frame only. The profile covers around 53,000 clones, with about 86% appearing a single time and about 5% taken by the ten largest. There are a few counts of this clone. V shed 2 bases, J shed 1 base, and the junction held 12 bases outside the gene matches. Looked up from germline, CDR1 is LNHNV and CDR2 is YYDKDF (reference sequence). The CDR3 loop spans 18 amino acids. The chain uses TRBV15 and TRBJ1-2, with 8 bases that match TRBD1. The clonotype comes from a human donor in good health. Some clones in this sample may be carry-over from other donors' samples. The specimen sequenced was PBMCs. The CDR3, as DNA: TGTGCCACCAGCAGATCGGACAGGGTGGAGATCCTTAACTATGGCTACACCTTC. Protein sequence: CATSRSDRVEILNYGYTF.